Each of the 26 T cell receptor beta chains below was sequenced from the same sample in a study of long-term antiretroviral therapy in people with HIV. This was the immunoSEQ v3.0 assay at survey level. The data were produced by immunoSEQ multiplex PCR, yet TCRdb's version contains in-frame clones alone and is incomplete. The data show some 28,000 clones, about 93% seen once. Specimen: unsorted PBMCs, collected more than 5 years after starting antiretroviral therapy. The source is a woman in her thirties or forties with HIV.

This chain uses TRBV25-1 with TRBJ2-7, with unresolved D. Germline V gives CDR1 MGHDK, CDR2 SYGVNS. V was trimmed by 3 bases and J by 3 bases, leaving 3 bases between them. The CDR3 is 11 residues long. CDR3 nucleotide sequence: TGTGCCAGCAGTGATTTCTACGAGCAGTACTTC. Amino acids: CASSDFYEQYF.

The CDR3: CASSSPGTGYNEQFF. Written as DNA, the CDR3 is TGTGCCAGCAGCTCCCCCGGGACAGGGTACAATGAGCAGTTCTTC. This chain joins TRBV7-8 and TRBJ2-1; 9 bases line up with TRBD1. Germline V CDR1 and CDR2: SGHVS, FQNEAQ. Unmatched junction bases numbered 5, after V lost 4 bases and J lost 4 bases. This CDR3 comprises 15 residues.

This clone has just one count. V and J are TRBV5-1 and TRBJ2-7; D gene uncertain. CDR3 length: 13 residues. Trimming shortened V by 1 base and J by 5 bases, and 10 bases separated the two germline ends. Looked up from germline, CDR1 is SGHRS and CDR2 is YFSETQ. The CDR3 sequence: CASSLIPTNEQYF. CDR3 nucleotides: TGCGCCAGCAGCTTGATTCCAACGAACGAGCAGTACTTC.

The chain is built from TRBV5-6 and TRBJ2-1; D is uncertain. The length of the CDR3 is 14 residues. Germline CDR1 is SGHDT and CDR2 is YYEEEE. The V end lost 4 bases, the J end lost 9 bases, and 17 bases lay between the germline ends. The CDR3 is CASSTTWSFGEQFF. In DNA, the CDR3 is TGTGCCAGCAGCACAACCTGGAGCTTCGGTGAGCAGTTCTTC.

J is TRBJ2-1 and V is TRBV18; D gene ambiguous. The V end lost 2 bases, the J end lost 7 bases, and 24 bases lay between the germline ends. The CDR3 consists of 18 residues. Germline V gene data show CDR1 as KGHSH and CDR2 as LQKENI. CDR3 sequence (DNA): TGTGCCAGCTCACCATACATCCAGCGACCTGAGGATGGAAATGAGCAGTTCTTC. It codes for CASSPYIQRPEDGNEQFF.

This chain joins TRBV5-5 and TRBJ1-2, with 7 bases that match TRBD1. Germline V gives CDR1 SGHKS, CDR2 YYEKEE (reference sequence). V gave up 0 bases and J gave up 1 base; unmatched junction bases: 3. CDR3 length: 15 amino acids. The CDR3 spells CASSLGDSSNYGYTF. The CDR3 nucleotides read TGTGCCAGCAGCTTGGGGGACAGCAGTAACTATGGCTACACCTTC.

V is TRBV7-9 and J is TRBJ1-2, with 7 bases fitting TRBD1. The CDR3 contains 15 residues. CDR1 and CDR2 from the germline V gene are SEHNR and FQNEAQ (reference sequence). V was pared by 5 bases and J by 5 bases, with 11 bases of the junction left unmatched. CDR3 region: CASSPRTGQIYGYTF. In DNA, the CDR3 is TGTGCCAGCAGCCCCAGGACGGGACAGATTTATGGCTACACCTTC.

A single count supports this clone. The chain has TRBV5-4 and TRBJ1-1; D unresolved. V lost 1 base and J lost 0, with 4 bases in between. Germline-derived CDR1 and CDR2 are SGHNT and YYREEE (reference sequence). This CDR3 contains 13 residues. CDR3 amino acids: CASSLWLNTEAFF. CDR3 sequence (DNA): TGTGCCAGCAGCTTGTGGCTGAACACTGAAGCTTTCTTT.

V is TRBV30 and J is TRBJ1-1; 8 bases are a match to TRBD1. The germline gives CDR1 GTSNPN, CDR2 SVGIG (reference sequence). V lost 1 base and J lost 0; bases outside the gene matches: 7. The CDR3 is 16 residues long. In DNA, the CDR3 is TGTGCCTGGAGTGGGGGAATGACAGGGGTGAACACTGAAGCTTTCTTT. Protein product: CAWSGGMTGVNTEAFF.

The chain recombines TRBV27 with TRBJ2-3; 9 bases align to TRBD2. The germline V gene has CDR1 MNHEY and CDR2 SMNVEV (reference sequence). CDR3 size: 15 residues. V lost 6 bases to trimming and J lost 4 bases; unmatched junction nucleotides: 8. CDR3 DNA: TGTGCCAGCAGGATTATAGCGGGAGCAGCAGATACGCAGTATTTT. This codes for CASRIIAGAADTQYF.

The rearrangement joins TRBV6-4 to TRBJ2-6, with unresolved D. The V end was cut by 5 bases, the J end by 2 bases, with 7 bases between. Germline lookup yields CDR1 MRHNA and CDR2 SNTAGT. CDR3 length equals 14 residues. The CDR3 DNA sequence: TGTGCCAGCAGTCGCAGGACTGGGGCCAACGTCCTGACTTTC. It translates to CASSRRTGANVLTF.

CDR3 amino acids: CASSEENKYQETQYF. The CDR3 DNA reads as TGTGCCAGCAGTGAAGAAAACAAGTACCAAGAGACCCAGTACTTC. V and J are TRBV2 and TRBJ2-5; D ambiguous. There are 15 residues in the CDR3. Germline CDR1 reads SNHLY; CDR2 reads FYNNEI. Trimming shortened V by 1 base and J by 0 bases, and 9 bases separated the two germline ends.

The chain has TRBV10-2 and TRBJ2-2; D possibly corresponds to TRBD1 (5 bases). The CDR3 is made up of 16 amino acids. CDR1 WSHSY and CDR2 SAAADI come from the germline V gene. V shed 6 bases and J shed 6 bases, with 20 bases lying between them. The CDR3 DNA reads as TGCGCCAGCAGAAACGCAGGGTGGGGATTGCCCGGGGAGCTGTTTTTT. Translation: CASRNAGWGLPGELFF.

CDR3 DNA sequence: TGTGCCAGCAGCGCGAGGGGCGGTCTTCAGTCCGGGGAGCTGTTTTTT. It encodes CASSARGGLQSGELFF. This chain joins TRBV7-6 and TRBJ2-2; the D call may be TRBD1 or TRBD2 (5 bases each). Germline V lookup: CDR1 SGHVS, CDR2 FNYEAQ. This CDR3 has 16 residues. Trimming shortened V by 5 bases and J by 6 bases, and 19 bases separated the two germline ends.

This chain uses TRBV7-9 with TRBJ1-2, with D possibly TRBD1 on 5 matching bases. Trimming removed 5 bases at V and 2 bases at J, with 18 bases between. Germline V gene data show CDR1 as SEHNR and CDR2 as FQNEAQ (reference sequence). The CDR3 covers 16 residues. CDR3 coding DNA: TGTGCCAGCAGCCTCGCGGGGCGCTCCCCAAACTATGGCTACACCTTC. It specifies CASSLAGRSPNYGYTF.

The chain uses TRBV19 and TRBJ2-2; D remains unclear. Trimming took off 7 bases at V and 3 bases at J, with 18 bases between the two ends. Germline values: CDR1 LNHDA, CDR2 SQIVND (reference sequence). This CDR3 is built from 16 residues. CDR3 region: CASTNPRGKYTGELFF. The CDR3 DNA reads TGTGCCAGTACCAACCCCAGAGGCAAGTACACCGGGGAGCTGTTTTTT.

CDR3 sequence: CASSIRGGDFGYTF. CDR3 DNA: TGTGCCAGTAGTATCCGGGGGGGGGATTTTGGCTACACCTTC. This sequence joins TRBV19 and TRBJ1-2, with a weak D call TRBD1 (5 bases). Germline V gene data show CDR1 as LNHDA and CDR2 as SQIVND (reference sequence). The V end lost 3 bases, the J end lost 7 bases, and 15 bases lay between the germline ends. The CDR3 loop spans 14 amino acids.

The gene calls are TRBV6-1 and TRBJ1-1; perhaps TRBD1 as D (6 bases). The CDR3 contains 13 residues. Trimming cost V 5 bases and J 4 bases, with 11 bases left between them. In germline, CDR1 is MNHNS, CDR2 SASEGT. CDR3 sequence: CASSKEGGTEAFF. The CDR3 DNA sequence: TGTGCCAGCAGTAAAGAAGGGGGCACTGAAGCTTTCTTT.

The chain uses TRBV2 and TRBJ1-2; D might be TRBD1 (5 bases). Germline CDR1 is SNHLY and CDR2 is FYNNEI. With 8 bases removed from V and 7 bases from J, the gap between germline ends came to 14 bases. The CDR3 has 12 residues. In DNA form, the CDR3 reads TGTGCCAGCGATGGGGGTCCAGGTGGCTACACCTTC. This encodes CASDGGPGGYTF.

V gene TRBV29-1 combines with J gene TRBJ2-2, with 8 bases that match TRBD2. Germline V lookup: CDR1 SQVTM, CDR2 ANQGSEA. The CDR3 consists of 15 residues. With V trimmed by 5 bases and J by 6 bases, 11 bases remained unmatched. This CDR3 reads CSVNSGTSQAGELFF. For the CDR3, the DNA is TGCAGCGTTAACTCCGGGACTAGTCAGGCCGGGGAGCTGTTTTTT.

The genes are TRBV5-6 and TRBJ2-7; 8 positions agree with TRBD1. Germline V CDR1 and CDR2: SGHDT, YYEEEE. J gave up 1 base and V 9 bases, and 12 bases lay outside the gene matches. The CDR3 covers 15 residues. CDR3 nucleotide sequence: TGTGCCACCGGATCCTGGACAGGGCGGTCCTACGAGCAGTACTTC. As protein: CATGSWTGRSYEQYF.

The rearrangement uses TRBV6-1 and TRBJ1-6; no clear D. The CDR3 spans 13 residues. The V end lost 5 bases, the J end lost 10 bases, and 12 bases lay between the germline ends. Per the germline V gene, CDR1 is MNHNS and CDR2 is SASEGT. In nucleotides, the CDR3 is TGTGCCAGCAGTTCGCAAAACTTGTCACCCCTCCACTTT. As protein: CASSSQNLSPLHF.

As DNA, the CDR3 is TGTGCCATCAGTTCACAGGGCACTGAAGCTTTCTTT. It translates to CAISSQGTEAFF. J is TRBJ1-1 and V is TRBV10-3; a weak D match, TRBD1 (6 bases). V was shortened by 5 bases and J by 4 bases, with 8 bases between the two germline ends. This CDR3 comprises 12 residues. CDR1 and CDR2 (germline): ENHRY, SYGVKD.

This chain joins TRBV18 and TRBJ1-2; D is undetermined. The V gene's germline CDR1 is KGHSH and CDR2 LQKENI. Trimming removed 2 bases at V and 3 bases at J, with 10 bases between. The CDR3 extends over 14 amino acids. DNA of the CDR3: TGTGCCAGCTCACCATTATCAGACGACTATGGCTACACCTTC. This translates into CASSPLSDDYGYTF. The whole variable domain, filled in from reference TRBV18 and TRBJ1-2, reads NAGVMQNPRHLVRRRGQEARLRCSPMKGHSHVYWYRQLPEEGLKFMVYLQKENIIDESGMPKERFSAEFPKEGPSILRIQQVVRGDSAAYFCASSPLSDDYGYTFGSGTRLTVV.

The gene calls are TRBV19 and TRBJ1-5; TRBD1 aligns across 7 bases. Germline CDR1 and CDR2: LNHDA and SQIVND (reference sequence). J was trimmed by 9 bases and V by 7 bases; bases with no gene match: 12. CDR3 length equals 14 residues. For the CDR3, the DNA is TGTGCCAGTACCAAGGGACAGTCTATCTTGCCCCAGCATTTT. As protein: CASTKGQSILPQHF.

The rearrangement joins TRBV29-1 to TRBJ1-2, with 9 nucleotides matching TRBD1. Germline V lookup: CDR1 SQVTM, CDR2 ANQGSEA. There are 14 residues in the CDR3. Losses at the gene ends were 6 bases for V and 0 bases for J; bases not matched to a gene: 5. The CDR3 loop is CSVSDRGTNYGYTF. The CDR3 region has the DNA TGCAGCGTCTCGGACAGGGGTACTAACTATGGCTACACCTTC.